This passage covers 12 T cell receptor beta chains from one sample sequenced in a study of OX40 agonist ivuxolimab in advanced cancers. TCRdb's table, derived via immunoSEQ multiplex PCR, lists solely in-frame clones and lacks some. The table lists about 80,000 clones, roughly 91% of them singletons. The sample consisted of CD4+ or CD8+ T cells sorted from blood, taken in a trial of the OX40 agonist ivuxolimab. Receptor source: an adult with an advanced solid tumor such as melanoma, head and neck, liver or kidney cancer.

Details on this clone: Its ends do not fully match the called genes, so a read error is possible. The chain links TRBV7-9 to TRBJ2-7; D gene unclear. Germline V gives CDR1 SEHNR, CDR2 FQNEAQ (reference sequence). The length of the CDR3 is 16 residues. CDR3 in DNA: TGTGCCAGCAGCTTTTTTTATCCGGGCCTCTCCAACGAGCAGTACTTC. Translated, it gives CASSFFYPGLSNEQYF.

V and J are TRBV19 and TRBJ1-2; the D is unclear. CDR3 length equals 16 residues. Per the germline V gene, CDR1 is LNHDA and CDR2 is SQIVND (reference sequence). V gave up 4 bases and J gave up 4 bases, with 19 bases separating them. CDR3 region: CASSKSAGDMGYGYTF. The CDR3 nucleotides are TGTGCCAGTAGTAAGTCAGCTGGAGACATGGGCTATGGCTACACCTTC.

This clone has a handful of counts. This same CDR3 is encoded by further DNA sequences in the sample. DNA for the CDR3: TGCGCCAGCAGCCTAGATTTCCGCTCTGGGGCCAACGTCCTGACTTTC. It is translated as CASSLDFRSGANVLTF. The V gene is TRBV4-3, the J gene TRBJ2-6; D is ambiguous. Trimming took 4 bases from V and 0 from J, leaving 10 bases between them. The CDR3 spans 16 residues. Germline CDR1 is LGHNA and CDR2 is YSLEER.

V usage is TRBV2 and J usage is TRBJ1-5, with 7 bases matching TRBD1. This CDR3 region has 14 residues. V lost 5 bases to trimming and J lost 5 bases; unmatched junction nucleotides: 6. Germline CDR1 SNHLY, CDR2 FYNNEI. The CDR3 is CASSPTGLDQPQHF. The CDR3 bases are TGTGCCAGCAGTCCGACAGGGCTGGATCAGCCCCAGCATTTT.

V usage is TRBV21-1 and J usage is TRBJ2-7; the table's D call, TRBD1, was not checked against the DNA. TRBV21-1 constitutes a pseudogene. The CDR3 has 15 amino acids. CDR3 DNA sequence: TGTGCCAGCACCCATTCCCGGGGACAGGGTAGCGAGCAGTACTTC. This translates into CASTHSRGQGSEQYF.

This chain connects TRBV28 to TRBJ1-1, with D hard to call. V gave up 3 bases and J gave up 6 bases, with 14 bases separating them. The length of the CDR3 is 14 residues. CDR1 MDHEN and CDR2 SYDVKM come from the germline V gene. CDR3 sequence (DNA): TGTGCCAGCAGTTTTTGGTCTGCGGACTCTGAAGCTTTCTTT. This sequence encodes CASSFWSADSEAFF.

The chain is built from TRBV5-4 and TRBJ2-1, with TRBD2 matching 8 bases. This CDR3 is 17 amino acids long. The V gene's germline CDR1 is SGHNT and CDR2 YYREEE (reference sequence). V shed 4 bases and J 0 bases; nucleotides not matched to a gene: 9. The CDR3 nucleotides are TGTGCCAGCAGCCCCCGGGGCGGGGGGAGCTCCTACAATGAGCAGTTCTTC. The encoded protein is CASSPRGGGSSYNEQFF. Full variable domain (outside the CDR3, taken from reference TRBV5-4 and TRBJ2-1): ETGVTQSPTHLIKTRGQQVTLRCSSQSGHNTVSWYQQALGQGPQFIFQYYREEENGRGNFPPRFSGLQFPNYSSELNVNALELDDSALYLCASSPRGGGSSYNEQFFGPGTRLTVL.

This chain links TRBV6-5 with TRBJ2-3, with D maybe TRBD1 (6 bases). The germline V gene encodes CDR1 MNHEY and CDR2 SVGAGI. The CDR3 covers 15 residues. The germline V and J ends were trimmed by 6 bases and 3 bases, with 16 bases remaining between them. The CDR3 nucleotides read TGTGCCAGCAGGCGGACAGTTGAAGGGACAGATACGCAGTATTTT. Translated: CASRRTVEGTDTQYF.

The chain combines TRBV7-2 with TRBJ2-2, with no clear D. The CDR3 is 13 residues long. Trimming pared 4 bases from V and 7 bases from J, leaving 10 bases between. Germline assignment: CDR1 SGHTA and CDR2 FQGNSA. The CDR3, as DNA: TGTGCCAGCAGCTACCACCTGGGCGGGGAGCTGTTTTTT. Protein: CASSYHLGGELFF.

The chain recombines TRBV20-1 with TRBJ2-7; the D is unclear. The germline V gene encodes CDR1 DFQATT and CDR2 SNEGSKA (reference sequence). The CDR3 loop spans 11 amino acids. V lost 0 bases to trimming and J lost 7 bases, with 7 bases between them. Written as DNA, the CDR3 is TGCAGTGCTAGAGATTGGCCGGAGCAGTACTTC. As protein: CSARDWPEQYF.

This clone was seen a handful of times. The V gene is TRBV19, the J gene TRBJ1-2; D remains unclear. Germline assignment: CDR1 LNHDA and CDR2 SQIVND (reference sequence). The CDR3 length is 14 residues. V gave up 1 base and J gave up 2 bases, with 8 bases separating them. The CDR3 DNA reads as TGTGCCAGTAGTATAGGGCAGGAGAACTATGGCTACACCTTC. Translation: CASSIGQENYGYTF.

The V and J genes are TRBV19 and TRBJ2-5; 12 nucleotides align to TRBD2. This CDR3 has 17 amino acids. The trim removed 1 base at V and 6 bases at J, leaving 9 bases unmatched. Germline CDR1 reads LNHDA; CDR2 reads SQIVND (reference sequence). The CDR3 here is CASSIASSGGGGQTQYF. The CDR3 coding sequence is TGTGCCAGTAGTATAGCCTCTAGCGGGGGGGGCGGACAGACCCAGTACTTC.